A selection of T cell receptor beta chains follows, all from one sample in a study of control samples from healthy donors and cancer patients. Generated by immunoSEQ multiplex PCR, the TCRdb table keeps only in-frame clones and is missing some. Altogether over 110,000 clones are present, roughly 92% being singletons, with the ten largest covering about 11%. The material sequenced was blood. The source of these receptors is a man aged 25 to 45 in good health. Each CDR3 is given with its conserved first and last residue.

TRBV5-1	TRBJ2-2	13	CASSGQNTGELFF
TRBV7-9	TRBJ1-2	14	CASSPVLSNYGYTF
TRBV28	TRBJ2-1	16	CASSLLRGGPYNEQFF
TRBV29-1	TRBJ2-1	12	CSVYRDWHEQFF
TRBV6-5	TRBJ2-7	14	CASSLPGLHYEQYF
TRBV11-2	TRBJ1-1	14	CASSLLALNTEAFF
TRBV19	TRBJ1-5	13	CASSIGVYQPQHF
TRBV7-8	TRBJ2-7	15	CASSFSGTSSYEQYF
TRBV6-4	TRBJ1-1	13	CASSSQENTEAFF
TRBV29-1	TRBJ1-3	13	CSVGGLSGNTIYF
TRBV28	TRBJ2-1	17	CASSSPHAGIFYNEQFF
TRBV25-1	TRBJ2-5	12	CASSEGGSFQYF
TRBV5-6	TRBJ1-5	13	CASSLSLRQPQHF
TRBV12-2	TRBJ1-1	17	CASRLVCRGRQNTEAFF
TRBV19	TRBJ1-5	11	CASSSNQPQHF
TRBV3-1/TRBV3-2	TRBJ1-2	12	CASSLDHYGYTF
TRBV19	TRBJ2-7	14	CASSIVTGPHEQYF
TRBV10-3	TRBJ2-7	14	CATTGTSGLYEQYF
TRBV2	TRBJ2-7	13	CASRIAGTYEQYF
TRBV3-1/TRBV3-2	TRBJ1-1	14	CASSYGTSNTEAFF
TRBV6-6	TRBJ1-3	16	CASSRLTTVNGNTIYF
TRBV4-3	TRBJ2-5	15	CASSLTPGGQGTQYF
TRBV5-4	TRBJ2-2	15	CASSLGLAATGELFF
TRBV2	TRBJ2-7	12	CASRRSAYEQYF
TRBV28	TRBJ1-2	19	CASRLRSWQQTLGNYGYTF
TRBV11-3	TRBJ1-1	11	CASSREAEAFF
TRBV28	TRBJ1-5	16	CASSTWRGYSNQPQHF
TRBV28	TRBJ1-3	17	CASSLGGTYYSGNTIYF
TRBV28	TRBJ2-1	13	CASRRGLAGVGFF
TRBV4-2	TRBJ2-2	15	CASSQGDLNTGELFF
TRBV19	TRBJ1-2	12	CASSFKSYGYTF
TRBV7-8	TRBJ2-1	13	CASSPRTDNEQFF
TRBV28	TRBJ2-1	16	CASSSTSGSSYNEQFF
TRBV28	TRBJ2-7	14	CASSFRGISYEQYF
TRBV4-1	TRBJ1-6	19	CASSQDKPGSGRKNSPLHF
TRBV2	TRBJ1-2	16	CASSDAGSPRDVGYTF
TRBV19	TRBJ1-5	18	CASSIHPRDRFLGQPQHF
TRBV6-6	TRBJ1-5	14	CASSATGGRQPQHF
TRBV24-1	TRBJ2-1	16	CATSDWAPDSYNEQFF
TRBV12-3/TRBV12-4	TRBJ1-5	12	CASSSHNQPQHF
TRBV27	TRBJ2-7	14	CASSLSGGTYEQYF
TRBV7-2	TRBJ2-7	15	CASSLGLAGGFEQYF
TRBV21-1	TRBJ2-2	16	CASSLRGGGTTGELFF
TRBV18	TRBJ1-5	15	CASSPTGDSDQPQHF
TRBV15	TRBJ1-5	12	CATSRDIQPQHF
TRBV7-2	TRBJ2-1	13	CASGLAAYNEQFF
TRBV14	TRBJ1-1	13	CASSQDLDTEAFF
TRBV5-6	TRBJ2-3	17	CASSLFTSGLRTDTQYF
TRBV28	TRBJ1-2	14	CASSRSNADYGYTF
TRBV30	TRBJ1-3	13	CAEEKNSGNTIYF
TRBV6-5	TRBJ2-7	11	CASSPDYEQYF
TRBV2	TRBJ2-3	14	CASSTQGGTDTQYF
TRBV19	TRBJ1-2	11	CASIGPYGYTF
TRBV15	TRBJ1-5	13	CATSRDRDRVSHF
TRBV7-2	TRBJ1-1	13	CASSLYSALGAFF
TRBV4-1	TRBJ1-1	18	CASSHKTGTGLMNTEAFF
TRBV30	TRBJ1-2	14	CAWRTTVINGGYTF